These 16 T cell receptor beta chains were sequenced from one sample in a study of cytomegalovirus exposure and HLA in healthy donors. The PCR was carried out with 60 Vbeta primers and 13 Jbeta primers. Using immunoSEQ multiplex PCR, the repertoire was profiled, and TCRdb retains in-frame clones only, with some absent. The repertoire holds under 130,000 clones, with around 84% as singletons. The sequencing sample was made of PBMCs. The receptors stem from a young man in good health and CMV-seronegative.

This clone came up once. The V call is TRBV15, the J call TRBJ2-3; TRBD2 matches 7 bases. This CDR3 has 16 amino acids. Germline lookup yields CDR1 LNHNV and CDR2 YYDKDF (reference sequence). Germline trimming cut 0 bases from V and 5 bases from J; bases unmatched to any gene: 8. CDR3 sequence (DNA): TGTGCCACCAGCAGAGAAGCTAGCGGAGCCCGAGATACGCAGTATTTT. Translation gives CATSREASGARDTQYF.

This sequence joins TRBV11-3 and TRBJ2-7, with D maybe TRBD1 (6 bases). Germline loops: CDR1 SGHNT, CDR2 YENEEA. The CDR3 runs to 14 residues. Trimming shortened V by 1 base and J by 3 bases, and 10 bases separated the two germline ends. The chain's CDR3 is CASSLGAGDYEQYF. CDR3 nucleotides: TGTGCCAGCAGCTTAGGCGCAGGGGACTACGAGCAGTACTTC.

The rearrangement links TRBV15 to TRBJ1-5; 8 nucleotides line up with TRBD1. The germline gives CDR1 LNHNV, CDR2 YYDKDF (reference sequence). The CDR3 is 15 residues long. V dropped 0 bases and J dropped 6; count of bases not matched to a gene: 4. The CDR3 nucleotides read TGTGCCACCAGCAGAGAGCAGGGGGCATTTCAGCCCCAGCATTTT. Protein product: CATSREQGAFQPQHF.

J is TRBJ1-3 and V is TRBV5-1; D may be TRBD1 (5 bases). The germline V and J ends were trimmed by 0 bases and 0 bases, with 10 bases remaining between them. This CDR3 is 16 amino acids long. Germline CDR1 is SGHRS and CDR2 is YFSETQ. In nucleotides, the CDR3 is TGCGCCAGCAGCTTGGAAACAGGTAGCTCTGGAAACACCATATATTTT. Translation gives CASSLETGSSGNTIYF. Variable domain in full (rest from reference TRBV5-1 and TRBJ1-3): KAGVTQTPRYLIKTRGQQVTLSCSPISGHRSVSWYQQTPGQGLQFLFEYFSETQRNKGNFPGRFSGRQFSNSRSEMNVSTLELGDSALYLCASSLETGSSGNTIYFGEGSWLTVV.

The V gene is TRBV27, the J gene TRBJ2-1; D gene uncertain. The CDR3 sequence is 14 residues long. V lost 0 bases to trimming and J lost 6 bases, with 9 bases between them. Germline CDR1 and CDR2: MNHEY and SMNVEV (reference sequence). CDR3 sequence: CASSLSRGANEQFF. Here the CDR3 DNA reads TGTGCCAGCAGTTTATCGAGAGGAGCCAATGAGCAGTTCTTC.

This clone has just one count. The chain carries TRBV30 and TRBJ2-2; 13 bases are shared with TRBD2. Trimming removed 0 bases from V and 2 bases from J; junction bases left unmatched: 6. CDR1 is GTSNPN and CDR2 is SVGIG in the germline V gene (reference sequence). CDR3 length: 18 amino acids. Written as DNA, the CDR3 is TGTGCCTGGAGTGTACGGGGACTAGCGGGAATTAACACCGGGGAGCTGTTTTTT. Protein sequence: CAWSVRGLAGINTGELFF.

The table lists this clone with a few counts. The gene calls are TRBV9 and TRBJ1-3; maybe TRBD1 (5 bases). V was pared by 4 bases and J by 0 bases, with 17 bases between. The germline CDR1 and CDR2 sequences are SGDLS and YYNGEE. CDR3 size: 17 residues. The DNA of the CDR3 is TGTGCCAGCAGCCCACGGGGGTCACCCGGCTCTGGAAACACCATATATTTT. Its protein is CASSPRGSPGSGNTIYF.

The CDR3 region has the DNA TGTGCCAGCAGCGTACACTCGACGGGTACCTACAATGAGCAGTTCTTC. Its translation is CASSVHSTGTYNEQFF. This chain connects TRBV7-9 to TRBJ2-1; D is undetermined. Germline CDR1 is SEHNR and CDR2 is FQNEAQ (reference sequence). The V and J ends lost 5 bases and 2 bases respectively, with 16 bases between them. This CDR3 comprises 16 residues.

The V and J genes are TRBV6-5 and TRBJ2-7; TRBD2 matches at 12 bases. The CDR3 loop spans 15 amino acids. Unmatched junction bases numbered 7, after V lost 6 bases and J lost 4 bases. The germline CDR1 and CDR2 sequences are MNHEY and SVGAGI. DNA for the CDR3: TGTGCCAGCAGCCAAAGACTAGCGGGGGTTTACGAGCAGTACTTC. The encoded protein is CASSQRLAGVYEQYF.

This rearrangement joins TRBV9 to TRBJ2-6; 10 nucleotides align to TRBD1. The V gene end was trimmed by 4 bases and the J gene end by 0 bases; junction bases not matched to a gene: 4. This CDR3 is built from 17 residues. CDR1 SGDLS and CDR2 YYNGEE come from the germline V gene. The CDR3 DNA sequence: TGTGCCAGCAGCACCGGGACAGGGGTCTCTGGGGCCAACGTCCTGACTTTC. It yields the protein CASSTGTGVSGANVLTF.

The chain is built from TRBV7-5 and TRBJ1-4; the table's D call of TRBD1 was not tested on the DNA. TRBV7-5 is a pseudogene locus. CDR3 length: 16 amino acids. The CDR3 loop reads CVRSLDDRTTNEKLFF. CDR3 sequence (DNA): TGTGTCAGAAGCTTAGACGACAGAACAACTAATGAAAAACTGTTTTTT.

The rearrangement links TRBV6-6 to TRBJ2-7, with 8 bases identical to TRBD1. CDR3 length equals 14 residues. CDR1 is MNHNY, CDR2 SVGAGI, per germline (reference sequence). The ends lost 7 bases at V and 2 bases at J; junction bases unmatched: 7. The CDR3 DNA is TGTGCCAGCAACATAGACAGGGGTCCCTACGAGCAGTACTTC. The encoded protein is CASNIDRGPYEQYF.

This rearrangement joins TRBV6-6 to TRBJ1-6; the D gene is possibly TRBD1 (6 bases). The length of the CDR3 is 15 residues. V was pared by 6 bases and J by 11 bases, with 20 bases between. Germline V lookup: CDR1 MNHNY, CDR2 SVGAGI (reference sequence). The CDR3 here is CASSNDYRVSPPLHF. The DNA for the CDR3 is TGTGCCAGCAGCAACGACTACAGGGTTTCGCCACCCCTCCACTTT.

This clone occurred once. This chain joins TRBV12-5 and TRBJ1-4, with TRBD1 matching 10 bases. The CDR3 covers 15 residues. V was pared by 6 bases and J by 8 bases, with 9 bases of the junction left unmatched. From germline, CDR1 is LGHNT and CDR2 FRNRAP. DNA of the CDR3: TGTGCTAGTGGCCGACGGGACAGGGGAGGAGAAAAACTGTTTTTT. Translated: CASGRRDRGGEKLFF. Full variable domain (rest looked up from reference TRBV12-5 and TRBJ1-4): DARVTQTPRHKVTEMGQEVTMRCQPILGHNTVFWYRQTMMQGLELLAYFRNRAPLDDSGMPKDRFSAEMPDATLATLKIQPSEPRDSAVYFCASGRRDRGGEKLFFGSGTQLSVL.

The chain is built from TRBV7-8 and TRBJ1-5; no clear D. In germline, CDR1 is SGHVS, CDR2 FQNEAQ. The V gene lost 0 bases and the J gene lost 0 bases, with 6 bases spanning the gap. The CDR3 covers 15 residues. In nucleotides, the CDR3 is TGTGCCAGCAGCTTAGCGGCAGATAGCAATCAGCCCCAGCATTTT. Amino acid sequence: CASSLAADSNQPQHF.

The chain joins TRBV15 to TRBJ2-3, with D possibly being TRBD2 (6 bases). The germline gives CDR1 LNHNV, CDR2 YYDKDF (reference sequence). The CDR3 totals 13 residues. The ends were cut back, 9 bases at V and 2 bases at J, with 12 bases in the middle. CDR3 sequence reads: CATTVRDTDTQYF. The CDR3 region has the DNA TGTGCCACTACCGTGCGGGACACAGATACGCAGTATTTT.